This T cell receptor beta chain is drawn from a study of shared clonotypes between healthy human individuals. V dropped 5 bases and J dropped 9; count of bases not matched to a gene: 16. CDR1 is SGHVS, CDR2 FQNEAQ, per germline. The CDR3 sequence is 17 residues long. Whole-study results and caveats: Naive subsets usually exceeded memory subsets in estimated richness. Clonotypes shared by all four donors outscored non-shared clonotypes in generation probability.

Roughly 210 ng DNA, approximately 30,000 T cell genomes, went into each sorted-subset replicate PCR. Assay used: immunoSEQ multiplex PCR; TCRdb lists only in-frame clones, some missing. Of roughly 1 million clones in the sample, around 78% were seen once. About this clone itself: Its antigen is still unknown.

The chain carries TRBV7-8 and TRBJ2-1, with 10 nucleotides matching TRBD2. The sequence derives from a man between 18 and 29 years old in good health. Some clones in this sample may be carry-over from other donors' samples. Sequencing was done on a sample of memory CD4+ T cells from PBMCs. Subset given: CD45RA-negative fraction. The CDR3 coding sequence is TGTGCCAGCAGCCGGTGGACTAGCGGCCCAGAGGACGTTGAGCAGTTCTTC. Translated: CASSRWTSGPEDVEQFF. The whole variable domain, filled in from reference TRBV7-8 and TRBJ2-1, reads GAGVSQSPRYKVAKRGQDVALRCDPISGHVSLFWYQQALGQGPEFLTYFQNEAQLDKSGLPSDRFFAERPEGSVSTLKIQRTQQEDSAVYLCASSRWTSGPEDVEQFFGPGTRLTVL.